This T cell receptor (beta chain) was observed in a study of shared clonotypes between healthy human individuals. Looking at the study overall: Samples came from a couple of female and a few male donors aged 18 to 49. Researchers assigned three CD4 naive, three CD4 memory, two CD8 naive and one CD8 memory plate to each donor. Notes on the study in general: The study found roughly 5.3% of naive CD4 clonotypes shared across a few donors.

Comment on this clone: Its matching antigen is unknown. This same CDR3 is encoded by further DNA sequences in the sample.

As defined, naive CD8 cells were CD45RO-negative and positively selected for CCR7, with terminally differentiated effector memory CD45RA+ cells excluded. V dropped 1 base and J dropped 1 base, with 5 bases sitting between them. This CDR3 spans 13 amino acids. CDR1 and CDR2 from the germline V gene are LNHDA and SQIVND (reference sequence). Assay used: immunoSEQ multiplex PCR; TCRdb lists only in-frame clones, some missing. The sample yields about 1,800,000 clones, about 95% seen once. The source of this sequence is a man between 18 and 29 years old in good health. V gene TRBV19 combines with J gene TRBJ2-7, with D uncertain. Sequencing input: naive CD8+ T cells sorted from blood. The CDR3 loop reads CASSIGSSYEQYF. The CDR3, as DNA: TGTGCCAGTAGTATAGGGTCATCCTACGAGCAGTACTTC.